This TCR beta chain was sequenced in a study of human T cells and chemical hapten exposure. Study details: Per-sample TCR yields varied mainly from small pooled library volume differences.

TCRdb reanalysed the RACE reads using MiXCR and keeps one entry per CDR3 protein. The sample carries 85,000 to 120,000 distinct CDR3 sequences, more than 10% recorded once. Time point denoted: pre-sensitization, week 0. Treatment here: therapeutic diphenylcyclopropenone sensitization with weekly scalp DPC. The V gene's germline CDR1 is MDHEN and CDR2 SYDVKM. The germline V and J ends were trimmed by 3 bases and 3 bases, with 21 bases remaining between them. The CDR3 has 17 amino acids. Specimen: whole blood, collected in connection with sensitization to the hapten diphenylcyclopropenone (DPC). The clonotype comes from a woman in her fifties or sixties with alopecia areata. Some clones in this sample may be carry-over from other donors' samples. This chain links TRBV28 with TRBJ2-7; D assignment may be TRBD1 or TRBD2 (5 bases each). CDR3 region: CASSFIPGTQNRYEQYF. The DNA of the CDR3 is TGTGCCAGCAGTTTCATTCCCGGGACCCAAAATCGCTACGAGCAGTACTTC.